This TCR beta chain originates from a study of OX40 agonist ivuxolimab in advanced cancers. Study information: An agonistic human IgG2 monoclonal antibody against OX40 (CD134) was given.

The method was immunoSEQ multiplex PCR; TCRdb's version includes in-frame clones alone and lacks a portion of them. The sample consists of tens of thousands of clones, about 85% of them appearing once. CDR3 length: 14 amino acids. V lost 6 bases, J lost 2 bases, and 6 bases stayed unmatched. Germline V CDR1 and CDR2: SNHLY, FYNNEI. This sequence joins TRBV2 and TRBJ1-2; 7 positions agree with TRBD1. This clonotype was sampled from an adult with an advanced solid tumor such as melanoma, head and neck, liver or kidney cancer. This specimen consisted of CD4+ or CD8+ T cells sorted from blood, obtained in a trial of the OX40 agonist ivuxolimab. CDR3 DNA sequence: TGTGCCAGCAGCGTAGAACAGGGGAACTATGGCTACACCTTC. It yields the protein CASSVEQGNYGYTF.